This TCR beta chain is drawn from a study of blood T cell repertoires in COVID-19. As for the study in general: Whether acute or convalescent, the COVID-19 samples came from the United States, Italy and Spain.

Some clones are missing from TCRdb's copy, which holds only in-frame ones; the method was immunoSEQ multiplex PCR. The table includes around 160,000 clones, approximately 85% detected once. Germline CDR1 SGHNT, CDR2 YENEEA. CDR3 size: 15 residues. The ends lost 5 bases at V and 2 bases at J; junction bases unmatched: 9. The chain has TRBV11-3 and TRBJ2-7; 7 bases are shared with TRBD1. The TCR sequence derives from a woman aged 55-69 years with COVID-19, enrolled during active disease. The specimen sequenced was peripheral blood. As DNA, the CDR3 is TGTGCCAGCAGCATACAGGGGATGGGTACCTACGAGCAGTACTTC. Protein product: CASSIQGMGTYEQYF.